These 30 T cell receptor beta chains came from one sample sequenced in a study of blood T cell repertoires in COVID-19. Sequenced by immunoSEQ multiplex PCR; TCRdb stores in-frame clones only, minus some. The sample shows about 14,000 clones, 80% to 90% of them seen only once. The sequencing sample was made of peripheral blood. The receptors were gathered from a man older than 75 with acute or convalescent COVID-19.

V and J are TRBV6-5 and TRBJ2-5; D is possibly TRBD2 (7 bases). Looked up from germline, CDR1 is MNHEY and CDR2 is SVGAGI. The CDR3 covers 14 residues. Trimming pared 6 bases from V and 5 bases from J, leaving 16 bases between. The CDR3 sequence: CASRKGGGRETQYF. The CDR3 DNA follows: TGTGCCAGCAGGAAAGGCGGGGGCAGGGAGACCCAGTACTTC.

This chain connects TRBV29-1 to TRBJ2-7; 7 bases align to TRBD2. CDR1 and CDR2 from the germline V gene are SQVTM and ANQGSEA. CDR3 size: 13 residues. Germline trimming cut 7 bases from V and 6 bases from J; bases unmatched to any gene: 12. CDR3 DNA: TGCAGCGCCCGAGCGGGGCCGACCGGCGAGCAGTACTTC. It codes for CSARAGPTGEQYF.

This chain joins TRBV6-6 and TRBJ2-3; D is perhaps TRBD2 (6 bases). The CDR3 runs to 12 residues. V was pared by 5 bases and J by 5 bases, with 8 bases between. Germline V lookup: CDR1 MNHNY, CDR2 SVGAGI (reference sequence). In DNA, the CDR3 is TGTGCCAGCAGTGCGGGGCGAGATACGCAGTATTTT. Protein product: CASSAGRDTQYF.

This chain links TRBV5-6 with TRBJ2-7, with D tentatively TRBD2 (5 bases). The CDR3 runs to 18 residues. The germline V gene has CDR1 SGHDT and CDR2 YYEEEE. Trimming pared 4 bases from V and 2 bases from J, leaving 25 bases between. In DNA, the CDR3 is TGTGCCAGCAGCCCCCGGAGGATCCTTTGGGGAATAACCTACGAGCAGTACTTC. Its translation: CASSPRRILWGITYEQYF.

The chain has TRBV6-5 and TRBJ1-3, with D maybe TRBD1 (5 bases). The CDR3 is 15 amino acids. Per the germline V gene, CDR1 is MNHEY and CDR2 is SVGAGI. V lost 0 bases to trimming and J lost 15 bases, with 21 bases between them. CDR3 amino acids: CASSYSPQRGTRKYF. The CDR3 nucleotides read TGTGCCAGCAGTTACTCGCCCCAGCGCGGGACTAGAAAATATTTT.

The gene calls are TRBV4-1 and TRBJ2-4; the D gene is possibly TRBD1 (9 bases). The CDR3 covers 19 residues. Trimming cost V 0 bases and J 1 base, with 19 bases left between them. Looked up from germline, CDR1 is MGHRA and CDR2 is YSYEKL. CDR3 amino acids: CASSQDPGGDRVAKNIQYF. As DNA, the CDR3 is TGCGCCAGCAGCCAAGATCCGGGGGGGGACAGGGTCGCCAAAAACATTCAGTACTTC.

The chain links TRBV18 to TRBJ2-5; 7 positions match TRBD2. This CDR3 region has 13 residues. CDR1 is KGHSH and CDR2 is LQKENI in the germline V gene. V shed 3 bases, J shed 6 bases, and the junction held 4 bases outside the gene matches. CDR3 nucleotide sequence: TGTGCCAGCTCACCCGGACTAGGAAAGACCCAGTACTTC. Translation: CASSPGLGKTQYF.

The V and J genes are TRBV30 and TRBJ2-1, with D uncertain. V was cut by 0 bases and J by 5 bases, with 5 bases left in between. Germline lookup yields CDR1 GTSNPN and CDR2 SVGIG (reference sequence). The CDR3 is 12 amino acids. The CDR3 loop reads CAWSVLHNEQFF. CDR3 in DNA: TGTGCCTGGAGTGTACTCCACAATGAGCAGTTCTTC.

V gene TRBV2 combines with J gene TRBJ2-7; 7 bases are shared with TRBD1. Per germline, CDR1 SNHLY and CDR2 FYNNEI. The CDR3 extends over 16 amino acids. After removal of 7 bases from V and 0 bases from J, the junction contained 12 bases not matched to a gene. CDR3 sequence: CASIRDRRSDSYEQYF. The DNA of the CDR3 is TGTGCCAGCATACGGGACAGACGGTCAGACTCCTACGAGCAGTACTTC.

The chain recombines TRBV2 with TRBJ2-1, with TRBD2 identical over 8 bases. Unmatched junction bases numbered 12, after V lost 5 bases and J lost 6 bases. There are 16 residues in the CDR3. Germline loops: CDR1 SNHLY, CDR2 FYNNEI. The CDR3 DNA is TGTGCCAGCAGTAGAGGGTACGGGGGGGCCGGCAATGAGCAGTTCTTC. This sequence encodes CASSRGYGGAGNEQFF.

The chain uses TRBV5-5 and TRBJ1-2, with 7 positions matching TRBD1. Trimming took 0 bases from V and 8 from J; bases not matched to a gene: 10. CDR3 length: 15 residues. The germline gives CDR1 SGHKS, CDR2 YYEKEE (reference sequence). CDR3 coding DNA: TGTGCCAGCAGCTTGGAACCAGGGGGTCCTCGCGGCTACACCTTC. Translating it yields CASSLEPGGPRGYTF. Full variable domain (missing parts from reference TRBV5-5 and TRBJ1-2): DAGVTQSPTHLIKTRGQQVTLRCSPISGHKSVSWYQQVLGQGPQFIFQYYEKEERGRGNFPDRFSARQFPNYSSELNVNALLLGDSALYLCASSLEPGGPRGYTFGSGTRLTVV.

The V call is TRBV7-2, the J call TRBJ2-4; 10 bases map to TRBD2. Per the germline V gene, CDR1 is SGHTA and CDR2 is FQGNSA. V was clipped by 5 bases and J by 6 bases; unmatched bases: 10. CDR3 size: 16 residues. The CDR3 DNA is TGTGCCAGCAGCCTTAGCACTAGCGGGAAAGGAAACATTCAGTACTTC. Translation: CASSLSTSGKGNIQYF. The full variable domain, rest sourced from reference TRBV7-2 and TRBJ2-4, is GAGVSQSPSNKVTEKGKDVELRCDPISGHTALYWYRQSLGQGLEFLIYFQGNSAPDKSGLPSDRFSAERTGGSVSTLTIQRTQQEDSAVYLCASSLSTSGKGNIQYFGAGTRLSVL.

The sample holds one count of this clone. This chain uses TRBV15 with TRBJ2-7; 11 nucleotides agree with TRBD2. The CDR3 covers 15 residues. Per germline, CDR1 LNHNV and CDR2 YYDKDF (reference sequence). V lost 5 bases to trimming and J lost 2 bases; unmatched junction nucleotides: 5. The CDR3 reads CATSSPTSGAYEQYF. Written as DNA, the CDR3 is TGTGCCACCAGCTCCCCGACTAGCGGGGCCTACGAGCAGTACTTC.

In nucleotides, the CDR3 is TGTGCCAGCAGCTATGACGGGAGCCCCAGGGACGAGCAGTACTTC. The encoded protein is CASSYDGSPRDEQYF. The J gene is TRBJ2-7, the V gene TRBV7-9; a weak D match, TRBD2 (6 bases). The CDR3 sequence is 15 residues long. Per the germline V gene, CDR1 is SEHNR and CDR2 is FQNEAQ (reference sequence). Deletions cut 4 bases from V and 5 bases from J, with 18 bases between.

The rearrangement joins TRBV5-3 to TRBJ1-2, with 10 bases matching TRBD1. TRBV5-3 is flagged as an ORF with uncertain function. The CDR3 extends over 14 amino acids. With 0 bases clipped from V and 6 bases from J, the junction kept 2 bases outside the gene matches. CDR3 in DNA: TGTGCCAGAAGCTTGGGACAGGGGGCGGATGGCTACACCTTC. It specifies CARSLGQGADGYTF.

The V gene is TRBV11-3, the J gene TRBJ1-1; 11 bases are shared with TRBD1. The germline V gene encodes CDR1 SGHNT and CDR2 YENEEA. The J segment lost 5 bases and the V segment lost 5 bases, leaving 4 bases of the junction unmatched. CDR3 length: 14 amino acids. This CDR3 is CASSSRDRGTEAFF. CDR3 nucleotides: TGTGCCAGCAGCAGCCGGGACAGGGGGACTGAAGCTTTCTTT.

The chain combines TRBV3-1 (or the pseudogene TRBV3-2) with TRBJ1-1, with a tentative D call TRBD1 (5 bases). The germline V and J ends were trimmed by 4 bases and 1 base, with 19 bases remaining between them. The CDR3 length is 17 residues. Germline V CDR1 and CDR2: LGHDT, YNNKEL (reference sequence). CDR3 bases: TGTGCCAGCAGCCTATACTGGGACGGAGCGGGGAACACTGAAGCTTTCTTT. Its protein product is CASSLYWDGAGNTEAFF.

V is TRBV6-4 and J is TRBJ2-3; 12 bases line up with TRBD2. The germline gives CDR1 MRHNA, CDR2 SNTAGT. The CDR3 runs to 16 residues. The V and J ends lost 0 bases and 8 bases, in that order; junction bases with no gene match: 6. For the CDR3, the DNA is TGTGCCAGCAGTGACTCGACTAGCGGGAGAGTTGGTACGCAGTATTTT. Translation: CASSDSTSGRVGTQYF.

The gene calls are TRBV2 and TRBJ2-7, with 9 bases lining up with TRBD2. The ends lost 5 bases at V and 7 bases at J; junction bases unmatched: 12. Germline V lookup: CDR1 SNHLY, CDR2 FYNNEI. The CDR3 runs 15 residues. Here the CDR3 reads CASSLTGTSLNEQYF. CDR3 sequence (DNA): TGTGCCAGCAGTCTCACCGGGACTAGCTTGAATGAGCAGTACTTC.

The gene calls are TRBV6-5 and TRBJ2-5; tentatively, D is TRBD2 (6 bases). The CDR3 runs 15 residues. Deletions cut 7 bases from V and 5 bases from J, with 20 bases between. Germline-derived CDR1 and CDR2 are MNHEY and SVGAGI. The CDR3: CASNGRLIDWETQYF. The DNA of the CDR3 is TGTGCCAGCAACGGGAGACTCATCGACTGGGAGACCCAGTACTTC.

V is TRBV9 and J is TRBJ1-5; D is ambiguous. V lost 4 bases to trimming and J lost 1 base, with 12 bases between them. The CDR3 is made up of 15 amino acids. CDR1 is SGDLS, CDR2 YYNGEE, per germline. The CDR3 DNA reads TGTGCCAGCAGCCCCGACCCCGGGAGCAATCAGCCCCAGCATTTT. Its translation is CASSPDPGSNQPQHF. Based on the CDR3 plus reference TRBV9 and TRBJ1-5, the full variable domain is DSGVTQTPKHLITATGQRVTLRCSPRSGDLSVYWYQQSLDQGLQFLIQYYNGEERAKGNILERFSAQQFPDLHSELNLSSLELGDSALYFCASSPDPGSNQPQHFGDGTRLSIL.

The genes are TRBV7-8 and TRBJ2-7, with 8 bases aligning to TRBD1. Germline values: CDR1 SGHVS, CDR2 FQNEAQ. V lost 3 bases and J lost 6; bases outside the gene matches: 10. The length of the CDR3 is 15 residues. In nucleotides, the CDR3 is TGTGCCAGCAGCTTGGGCGGACAGGGTGGCGGCGAGCAGTACTTC. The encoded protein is CASSLGGQGGGEQYF.

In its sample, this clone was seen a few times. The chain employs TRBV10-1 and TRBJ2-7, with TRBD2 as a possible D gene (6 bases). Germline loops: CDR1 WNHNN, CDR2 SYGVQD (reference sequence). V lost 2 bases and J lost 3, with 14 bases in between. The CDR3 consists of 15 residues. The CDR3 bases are TGCGCCAGCAGTGAGGGAGGGCGGAGAGGCTACGAGCAGTACTTC. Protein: CASSEGGRRGYEQYF.

The CDR3 DNA reads as TGCGCCAGCAGCTTGGGACAGTTACAAGAGACCCAGTACTTC. Protein: CASSLGQLQETQYF. The V gene is TRBV5-1, the J gene TRBJ2-5, with D tentatively TRBD1 (5 bases). The CDR3 length is 14 residues. V was trimmed by 0 bases and J by 2 bases, leaving 8 bases between them. Per germline, CDR1 SGHRS and CDR2 YFSETQ. The full variable domain, in which reference TRBV5-1 and TRBJ2-5 provide the parts outside the CDR3, is KAGVTQTPRYLIKTRGQQVTLSCSPISGHRSVSWYQQTPGQGLQFLFEYFSETQRNKGNFPGRFSGRQFSNSRSEMNVSTLELGDSALYLCASSLGQLQETQYFGPGTRLLVL.

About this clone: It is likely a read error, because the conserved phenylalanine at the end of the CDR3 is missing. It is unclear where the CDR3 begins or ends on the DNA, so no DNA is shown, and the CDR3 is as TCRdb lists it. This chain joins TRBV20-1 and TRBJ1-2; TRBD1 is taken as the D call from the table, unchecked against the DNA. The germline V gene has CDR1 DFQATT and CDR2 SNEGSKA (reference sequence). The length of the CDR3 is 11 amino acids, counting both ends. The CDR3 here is CSASIQRGRVL.

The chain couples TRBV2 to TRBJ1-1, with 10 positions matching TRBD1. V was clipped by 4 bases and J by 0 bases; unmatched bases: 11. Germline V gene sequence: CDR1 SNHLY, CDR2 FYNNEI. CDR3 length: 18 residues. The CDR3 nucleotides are TGTGCCAGCAGTGTTAAGCCCGGGACAGGGGTTATGAACACTGAAGCTTTCTTT. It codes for CASSVKPGTGVMNTEAFF.

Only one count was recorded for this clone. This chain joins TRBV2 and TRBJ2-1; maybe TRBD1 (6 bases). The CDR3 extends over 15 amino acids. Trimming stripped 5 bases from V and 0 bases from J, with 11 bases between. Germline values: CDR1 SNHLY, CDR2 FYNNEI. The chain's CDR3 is CASSRDTLSYNEQFF. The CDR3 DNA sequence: TGTGCCAGCAGTAGGGACACTCTCTCCTACAATGAGCAGTTCTTC. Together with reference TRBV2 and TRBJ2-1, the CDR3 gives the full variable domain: EPEVTQTPSHQVTQMGQEVILRCVPISNHLYFYWYRQILGQKVEFLVSFYNNEISEKSEIFDDQFSVERPDGSNFTLKIRSTKLEDSAMYFCASSRDTLSYNEQFFGPGTRLTVL.

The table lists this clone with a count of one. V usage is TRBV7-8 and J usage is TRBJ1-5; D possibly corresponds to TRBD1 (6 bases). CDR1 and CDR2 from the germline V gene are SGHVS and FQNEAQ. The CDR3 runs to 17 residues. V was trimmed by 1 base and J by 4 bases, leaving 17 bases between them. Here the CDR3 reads CASSLGSLGARNQPQHF. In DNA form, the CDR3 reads TGTGCCAGCAGCTTAGGAAGTTTGGGGGCTCGGAATCAGCCCCAGCATTTT.

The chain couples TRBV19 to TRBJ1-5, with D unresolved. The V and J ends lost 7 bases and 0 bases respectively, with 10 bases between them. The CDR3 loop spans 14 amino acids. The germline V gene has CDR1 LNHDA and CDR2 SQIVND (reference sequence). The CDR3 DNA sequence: TGTGCCAGTACCGTACTCAATAGCAATCAGCCCCAGCATTTT. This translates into CASTVLNSNQPQHF. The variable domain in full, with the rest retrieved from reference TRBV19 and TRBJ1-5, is DGGITQSPKYLFRKEGQNVTLSCEQNLNHDAMYWYRQDPGQGLRLIYYSQIVNDFQKGDIAEGYSVSREKKESFPLTVTSAQKNPTAFYLCASTVLNSNQPQHFGDGTRLSIL.

The CDR3 coding sequence is TGTGCCTGGAGTGTAATGGGGCCTTCCGAGCAGTACTTC. As protein: CAWSVMGPSEQYF. The V gene is TRBV30, the J gene TRBJ2-7; maybe TRBD1 (5 bases). CDR3 length: 13 residues. Germline-derived CDR1 and CDR2 are GTSNPN and SVGIG (reference sequence). Trimming left V 0 bases short and J 6 bases short, with 12 bases between.